This T cell receptor beta chain was recorded in a study of T cell changes during pregnancy in multiple sclerosis. The CDR3 sequence is 11 residues long. CDR1 is SNHLY and CDR2 is FYNNEI in the germline V gene. Trimming stripped 6 bases from V and 6 bases from J, with 7 bases between. Some clones are missing from TCRdb's copy, which holds only in-frame ones; the method was immunoSEQ multiplex PCR. This sample has about 58,000 clones, with roughly nine tenths found just once. The source of this sequence is a female donor in good health, enrolled as a control in a pregnancy study. The specimen comprised CD4+ T cells from peripheral blood mononuclear cells, sampled after pregnancy. The rearrangement links TRBV2 to TRBJ2-3; no reliable D call. The CDR3 protein is CASRQSDTQYF. The DNA of the CDR3 is TGTGCCAGCAGACAGTCGGATACGCAGTATTTT.